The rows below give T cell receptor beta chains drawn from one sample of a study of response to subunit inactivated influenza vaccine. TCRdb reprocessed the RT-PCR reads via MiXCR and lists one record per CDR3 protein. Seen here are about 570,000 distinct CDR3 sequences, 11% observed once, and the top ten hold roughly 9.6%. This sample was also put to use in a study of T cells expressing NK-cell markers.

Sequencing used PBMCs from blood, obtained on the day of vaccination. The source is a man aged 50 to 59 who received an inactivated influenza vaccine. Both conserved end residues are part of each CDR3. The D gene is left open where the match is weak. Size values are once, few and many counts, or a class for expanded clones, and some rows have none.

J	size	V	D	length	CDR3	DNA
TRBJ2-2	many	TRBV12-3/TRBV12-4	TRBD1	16	CASSLTGGANTGELFF	TGTGCCAGCAGTTTAACAGGGGGCGCGAACACCGGGGAGCTGTTTTTT
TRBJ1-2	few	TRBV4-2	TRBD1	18	CASSHGSGTGGFKYGYTF	TGTGCCAGCAGCCATGGTTCCGGGACAGGGGGCTTTAAATATGGCTACACCTTC
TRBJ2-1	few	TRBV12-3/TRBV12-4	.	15	CASSSRDQTANEQFF	TGTGCCAGCAGTTCTCGGGACCAAACGGCCAATGAGCAGTTCTTC
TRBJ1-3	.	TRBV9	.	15	CASSLEDYSGNTIYF	TGTGCCAGCAGCCTCGAGGACTACTCTGGAAACACCATATATTTT
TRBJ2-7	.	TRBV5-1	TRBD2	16	CASSLNPRGSSYEQYF	TGCGCCAGCAGCTTGAATCCGCGGGGGAGCTCCTACGAGCAGTACTTC
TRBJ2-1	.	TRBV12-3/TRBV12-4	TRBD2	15	CASSLSGRATNEQFF	TGTGCCAGCAGTTTATCTGGGAGGGCTACCAATGAGCAGTTCTTC
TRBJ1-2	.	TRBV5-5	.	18	CASSLEAGGLRANYGYTF	TGTGCCAGCAGCTTGGAGGCTGGCGGGCTAAGAGCTAACTATGGCTACACCTTC
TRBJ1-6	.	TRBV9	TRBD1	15	CASSVDGGGTGALHF	TGTGCCAGCAGCGTCGACGGTGGAGGGACAGGAGCCCTCCACTTT
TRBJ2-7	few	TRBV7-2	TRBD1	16	CASSPGGSRRSYEQYF	TGTGCCAGCAGCCCAGGGGGCAGTCGACGCTCCTACGAGCAGTACTTC
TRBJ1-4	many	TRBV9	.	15	CASSVAEGVREKLFF	TGTGCCAGCAGCGTAGCTGAGGGGGTCCGGGAAAAACTGTTTTTT
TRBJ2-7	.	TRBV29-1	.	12	CSAGDGTLEQYF	TGCAGCGCTGGGGACGGAACCCTCGAGCAGTACTTC
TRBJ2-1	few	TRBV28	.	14	CASLRGGSYNEQFF	TGTGCCAGCTTAAGAGGGGGATCCTACAATGAGCAGTTCTTC
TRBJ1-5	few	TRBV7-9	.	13	CASSLGDSAPQHF	TGTGCCAGCAGTCTCGGGGATTCGGCGCCCCAGCATTTT
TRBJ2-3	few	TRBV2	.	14	CASSELGAEDTQYF	TGTGCCAGCAGTGAGTTGGGGGCTGAAGATACGCAGTATTTT